These 14 T cell receptor beta chains were all obtained from the same sample, sequenced in a study of spatial heterogeneity in lung cancer. General observations from the study: Higher tumor mutation counts went along with higher counts of expanded intratumoral alpha and beta TCRs.

Regarding time point: sample taken at primary tumor resection. The antigens these receptors bind are not known. TCRdb fed the 5' RACE reads into MiXCR, producing one record per CDR3 protein. The table shows some 11,000 distinct CDR3 sequences, with 5.1% occurring only once. Material: lung tumor tissue, obtained at surgery. The receptors originated from a male donor with early-stage non-small cell lung cancer.

This clonotype showed up many times. The rearrangement uses TRBV28 and TRBJ2-1; the match to TRBD1 covers 9 bases. Germline CDR1 reads MDHEN; CDR2 reads SYDVKM. The J segment lost 8 bases and the V segment lost 4 bases, leaving 12 bases of the junction unmatched. This CDR3 is 16 amino acids long. CDR3 residues: CASSSRPGQGRHEQFF. For the CDR3, the DNA is TGTGCCAGCAGTTCGCGGCCGGGACAGGGACGACATGAGCAGTTCTTC.

The chain links TRBV11-2 to TRBJ2-3, with D uncertain. In germline, CDR1 is SGHAT, CDR2 FQNNGV. V lost 1 base and J lost 2, with 7 bases in between. The CDR3 is 14 amino acids. The CDR3 DNA is TGTGCCAGCAGCTTAGTCCAGGACACAGATACGCAGTATTTT. It encodes CASSLVQDTDTQYF.

Ten or more counts support this clonotype. The rearrangement joins TRBV10-3 to TRBJ2-7; possibly TRBD2 for D (6 bases). The V end was cut by 10 bases, the J end by 6 bases, with 13 bases between. CDR1 is ENHRY and CDR2 is SYGVKD in the germline V gene. The CDR3 is made up of 11 amino acids. CDR3 loop: CATGTPLEQYF. In nucleotides, the CDR3 is TGTGCCACAGGGACTCCCCTCGAGCAGTACTTC.

The chain combines TRBV6-5 with TRBJ1-2, with D unresolved. This CDR3 is 13 amino acids long. V was cut by 6 bases and J by 8 bases, with 16 bases left in between. Germline V gives CDR1 MNHEY, CDR2 SVGAGI. CDR3 in amino acids: CASSQTGVLGYTF. CDR3 in DNA: TGTGCCAGCAGCCAAACCGGGGTTTTAGGCTACACCTTC.

This clonotype was seen ten or more times. This rearrangement joins TRBV12-3 or TRBV12-4 to TRBJ1-5; a possible D gene is TRBD1 (6 bases). Trimming removed 6 bases from V and 4 bases from J, with 10 bases in between. This CDR3 has 13 amino acids. The CDR3 nucleotides are TGTGCCAGCAGAGGGGGTGCAAATCAGCCCCAGCATTTT. It is translated as CASRGGANQPQHF.

This clonotype was recorded many times. This sequence joins TRBV28 and TRBJ2-7; maybe TRBD1 (6 bases). The CDR3 extends over 14 amino acids. V shed 2 bases and J shed 3 bases, with 11 bases lying between them. Germline V gene data show CDR1 as MDHEN and CDR2 as SYDVKM. CDR3 sequence: CASSLPTGIYEQYF. CDR3 in DNA: TGTGCCAGCAGTTTACCGACAGGAATCTACGAGCAGTACTTC.

In this sample, this clonotype turned up many times. V gene TRBV5-4 combines with J gene TRBJ1-4, with D perhaps TRBD1 (5 bases). V dropped 4 bases and J dropped 7 bases, with 17 bases sitting between them. The CDR3 spans 15 residues. Germline CDR1 is SGHNT and CDR2 is YYREEE (reference sequence). The CDR3 DNA sequence: TGTGCCAGCAGCCGAGAACCGGCGGGGGGTGAAAAACTGTTTTTT. Its protein is CASSREPAGGEKLFF.

This sequence joins TRBV7-2 and TRBJ2-7; D is perhaps TRBD2 (6 bases). Germline CDR1 SGHTA, CDR2 FQGNSA. The CDR3 has 12 residues. Trimming removed 5 bases from V and 7 bases from J, with 12 bases in between. Written as DNA, the CDR3 is TGTGCCAGCAGCCTCCCAGGGAGGGAGCAGTACTTC. Protein sequence: CASSLPGREQYF.

This clonotype has a handful of counts. This chain connects TRBV28 to TRBJ2-1; D unresolved. The germline CDR1 and CDR2 sequences are MDHEN and SYDVKM. CDR3 length: 15 amino acids. The V and J ends lost 5 bases and 9 bases respectively, with 20 bases between them. For the CDR3, the DNA is TGTGCCAGCAGTCCCCACGTCGCCCCTCGCCGTGAGCAGTTCTTC. As protein: CASSPHVAPRREQFF.

This clonotype was seen ten or more times. The CDR3 DNA reads as TGCGCCAGCAGCCATCCCGTTGGTACGAACACTGAAGCTTTCTTT. Amino acid sequence: CASSHPVGTNTEAFF. The rearrangement uses TRBV5-1 and TRBJ1-1; D call uncertain. V lost 4 bases, J lost 1 base, and 14 bases lay in between. Per germline, CDR1 SGHRS and CDR2 YFSETQ. This CDR3 is built from 15 residues. Using reference TRBV5-1 and TRBJ1-1 for the parts outside the CDR3, the full variable domain is KAGVTQTPRYLIKTRGQQVTLSCSPISGHRSVSWYQQTPGQGLQFLFEYFSETQRNKGNFPGRFSGRQFSNSRSEMNVSTLELGDSALYLCASSHPVGTNTEAFFGQGTRLTVV.

This clonotype was recorded at least ten times. The rearrangement links TRBV3-1 to TRBJ2-2; unclear D gene. Germline lookup yields CDR1 LGHDT and CDR2 YNNKEL (reference sequence). The ends were cut back, 4 bases at V and 0 bases at J, with 0 bases in the middle. The CDR3 is 12 amino acids. CDR3 sequence (DNA): TGTGCCAGCAGCCCGAACACCGGGGAGCTGTTTTTT. This translates into CASSPNTGELFF.

In its sample, this clonotype was seen a few times. This chain uses TRBV18 with TRBJ2-3; 7 bases map to TRBD2. CDR3 length: 15 residues. V trimming: 1 base; J trimming: 2 bases; junction bases outside the gene matches: 3. Germline loops: CDR1 KGHSH, CDR2 LQKENI. The DNA of the CDR3 is TGTGCCAGCTCACCACTGGCGGGAGTCACAGATACGCAGTATTTT. This translates into CASSPLAGVTDTQYF.

This clonotype appeared many times. The gene calls are TRBV20-1 and TRBJ2-7, with TRBD2 matching over 9 bases. Per germline, CDR1 DFQATT and CDR2 SNEGSKA (reference sequence). The CDR3 is made up of 13 amino acids. With V trimmed by 5 bases and J by 3 bases, 5 bases remained unmatched. CDR3 residues: CSAPGTSLYEQYF. CDR3 sequence (DNA): TGCAGTGCTCCCGGGACTAGCCTCTACGAGCAGTACTTC.

This clonotype came up a few times. V usage is TRBV7-2 and J usage is TRBJ2-5; possible D gene TRBD2, 6 bases. This CDR3 comprises 15 residues. V was cut by 4 bases and J by 5 bases, with 17 bases left in between. Germline V lookup: CDR1 SGHTA, CDR2 FQGNSA. The chain's CDR3 is CASSSSGSHPETQYF. The CDR3, as DNA: TGTGCCAGCAGCTCATCCGGGAGTCACCCGGAGACCCAGTACTTC.